Below are 32 T cell receptor beta chains sequenced from a single sample in a study of cytomegalovirus exposure and HLA in healthy donors. PCR involved 60 Vbeta and 13 Jbeta primers. Measured with immunoSEQ multiplex PCR; TCRdb has only the in-frame clones, and not every one. This table has about 210,000 clones, approximately 80% appearing once. The sequenced sample consisted of PBMCs. These receptor sequences come from a woman aged 25 to 45 in good health and CMV-seropositive.

The V and J genes are TRBV7-6 and TRBJ2-7; tentative D call: TRBD2 (6 bases). The CDR3 is 13 amino acids. From germline, CDR1 is SGHVS and CDR2 FNYEAQ. Trimming removed 8 bases at V and 1 base at J, with 12 bases between. In DNA, the CDR3 is TGTGCCAGCTCTATCGGGGGATCCTACGAGCAGTACTTC. Its translation is CASSIGGSYEQYF.

This clone was picked up a small number of times. The chain has TRBV11-2 and TRBJ1-2; 7 bases are a match to TRBD1. The junction had 3 bases not matched to a gene; V was cut back by 6 bases and J by 2 bases. The CDR3 runs to 13 residues. The germline CDR1 and CDR2 sequences are SGHAT and FQNNGV. The CDR3 loop is CASSPTGNYGYTF. CDR3 bases: TGTGCCAGCAGTCCGACAGGGAACTATGGCTACACCTTC.

V and J are TRBV2 and TRBJ2-7, with a tentative D call TRBD1 (6 bases). V was clipped by 2 bases and J by 4 bases, with 9 bases between them. This CDR3 is built from 13 residues. In germline, CDR1 is SNHLY, CDR2 FYNNEI. In DNA form, the CDR3 reads TGTGCCAGCAGTGAAAGGGGGAGATACGAGCAGTACTTC. It specifies CASSERGRYEQYF.

V is TRBV19 and J is TRBJ2-7; 7 positions agree with TRBD2. The CDR3 has 15 residues. Germline-derived CDR1 and CDR2 are LNHDA and SQIVND (reference sequence). Trimming removed 5 bases from V and 0 bases from J; junction bases left unmatched: 7. CDR3 DNA sequence: TGTGCCAGTAGTTATAGCGGGCAAAGCTCCTACGAGCAGTACTTC. Translated: CASSYSGQSSYEQYF.

This clone was picked up a small number of times. This chain connects TRBV9 to TRBJ2-1; D remains unclear. The germline CDR1 and CDR2 sequences are SGDLS and YYNGEE. CDR3 length: 14 residues. V lost 0 bases to trimming and J lost 5 bases, with 9 bases between them. CDR3 protein: CASSVGVRNNEQFF. As DNA, the CDR3 is TGTGCCAGCAGCGTAGGCGTGCGGAACAATGAGCAGTTCTTC.

The chain links TRBV30 to TRBJ1-2; 9 bases agree with TRBD1. Trimming at V came to 7 bases and at J to 7 bases, leaving 10 bases not matched to a gene. In germline, CDR1 is GTSNPN, CDR2 SVGIG (reference sequence). The CDR3 extends over 13 amino acids. CDR3 sequence reads: CASYRGRVFGYTF. The CDR3 coding sequence is TGTGCCTCCTACAGGGGGCGCGTATTTGGCTACACCTTC. The whole variable domain, remainder taken from reference TRBV30 and TRBJ1-2, is SQTIHQWPATLVQPVGSPLSLECTVEGTSNPNLYWYRQAAGRGLQLLFYSVGIGQISSEVPQNLSASRPQDRQFILSSKKLLLSDSGFYLCASYRGRVFGYTFGSGTRLTVV.

This rearrangement joins TRBV15 to TRBJ1-1, with 7 bases fitting TRBD1. Germline CDR1 reads LNHNV; CDR2 reads YYDKDF (reference sequence). The CDR3 loop spans 19 amino acids. Trimming cost V 2 bases and J 1 base; bases outside gene matches: 16. Here the CDR3 DNA reads TGTGCCACCAGCAGATCGGGACAGCGCATGATTTGGCCGAACACTGAAGCTTTCTTT. This translates into CATSRSGQRMIWPNTEAFF.

The chain couples TRBV30 to TRBJ2-7; D is uncertain. CDR3 length: 18 amino acids. Looked up from germline, CDR1 is GTSNPN and CDR2 is SVGIG (reference sequence). V shed 0 bases and J shed 3 bases, with 24 bases lying between them. CDR3 protein: CAWSVSRQSGTSNYEQYF. CDR3 nucleotides: TGTGCCTGGAGTGTATCCCGCCAATCGGGTACCTCAAACTACGAGCAGTACTTC. The entire variable domain, with the rest obtained from reference TRBV30 and TRBJ2-7, is as follows: SQTIHQWPATLVQPVGSPLSLECTVEGTSNPNLYWYRQAAGRGLQLLFYSVGIGQISSEVPQNLSASRPQDRQFILSSKKLLLSDSGFYLCAWSVSRQSGTSNYEQYFGPGTRLTVT.

The genes are TRBV6-6 and TRBJ1-2, with D possibly matching TRBD1 (6 bases). The CDR3 loop spans 13 amino acids. CDR1 and CDR2 from the germline V gene are MNHNY and SVGAGI (reference sequence). V gave up 7 bases and J gave up 8 bases, with 17 bases separating them. Here the CDR3 reads CASTNAGAGGYTF. DNA for the CDR3: TGTGCCAGCACCAACGCGGGGGCTGGAGGCTACACCTTC.

V gene TRBV5-1 combines with J gene TRBJ2-7; a possible D gene is TRBD2 (6 bases). CDR3 length: 15 residues. The V end was cut by 2 bases, the J end by 3 bases, with 15 bases between. CDR1 and CDR2 from the germline V gene are SGHRS and YFSETQ. The chain's CDR3 is CASSLGLSTLYEQYF. For the CDR3, the DNA is TGCGCCAGCAGCTTAGGACTATCCACCCTCTACGAGCAGTACTTC.

V and J are TRBV9 and TRBJ2-5; D is possibly TRBD2 (6 bases). V was cut by 3 bases and J by 5 bases, with 11 bases left in between. Germline CDR1 SGDLS, CDR2 YYNGEE. This CDR3 contains 13 residues. CDR3 sequence (DNA): TGTGCCAGCAGCGGAAACAGCGGGGAGACCCAGTACTTC. This codes for CASSGNSGETQYF.

The chain combines TRBV10-3 with TRBJ1-1; 9 bases match TRBD1. The CDR3 is made up of 15 amino acids. Looked up from germline, CDR1 is ENHRY and CDR2 is SYGVKD. V was pared by 11 bases and J by 3 bases, with 13 bases of the junction left unmatched. In nucleotides, the CDR3 is TGTGCCTCATCATACCGGGACAGGGAGGACACTGAAGCTTTCTTT. Its translation: CASSYRDREDTEAFF.

The chain employs TRBV28 and TRBJ2-7, with D possibly being TRBD1 (6 bases). There are 14 residues in the CDR3. CDR1 and CDR2 (germline): MDHEN, SYDVKM. V was shortened by 4 bases and J by 1 base, with 11 bases between the two germline ends. The CDR3 DNA follows: TGTGCCAGCAGTTCCAACAGGGCGTCCTACGAGCAGTACTTC. Translation: CASSSNRASYEQYF.

The rearrangement links TRBV27 to TRBJ1-2; TRBD1 matches at 7 bases. Unmatched junction bases numbered 3, after V lost 2 bases and J lost 6 bases. Germline V gene data show CDR1 as MNHEY and CDR2 as SMNVEV (reference sequence). The CDR3 is 13 amino acids. The CDR3 nucleotides are TGTGCCAGCAGTTTAGGCAGGGGGGATGGCTACACCTTC. Its protein is CASSLGRGDGYTF.

This clone has a single count. The chain joins TRBV28 to TRBJ2-7; weak D call: TRBD2 (6 bases). The germline V gene encodes CDR1 MDHEN and CDR2 SYDVKM. CDR3 length equals 15 residues. V was trimmed by 6 bases and J by 4 bases, leaving 19 bases between them. The CDR3 DNA follows: TGTGCCAGCAGGGAGAGCGGCTTGGAGGGGTACGAGCAGTACTTC. Translated, it gives CASRESGLEGYEQYF. The full variable domain, rest sourced from reference TRBV28 and TRBJ2-7, is DVKVTQSSRYLVKRTGEKVFLECVQDMDHENMFWYRQDPGLGLRLIYFSYDVKMKEKGDIPEGYSVSREKKERFSLILESASTNQTSMYLCASRESGLEGYEQYFGPGTRLTVT.

The CDR3 sequence is CASRPWEGRKEQYF. The CDR3 DNA reads as TGTGCCAGCAGGCCGTGGGAGGGCCGGAAAGAGCAGTACTTC. This sequence joins TRBV28 and TRBJ2-7, with 7 bases matching TRBD2. Trimming at V came to 6 bases and at J to 7 bases, leaving 12 bases not matched to a gene. The CDR3 extends over 14 amino acids. The V gene's germline CDR1 is MDHEN and CDR2 SYDVKM.

The chain carries TRBV10-3 and TRBJ2-1; TRBD2 matches at 11 bases. CDR3 length: 15 residues. The V gene end was trimmed by 0 bases and the J gene end by 8 bases; junction bases not matched to a gene: 3. In germline, CDR1 is ENHRY, CDR2 SYGVKD. This CDR3 reads CAISESTSGSDEQFF. In DNA, the CDR3 is TGTGCCATCAGTGAGTCCACTAGCGGGAGCGATGAGCAGTTCTTC.

CDR3 coding DNA: TGTGCCAGCAGCCCCATTGGACTAGCGGGGGGGCGGAACACCGGGGAGCTGTTTTTT. This encodes CASSPIGLAGGRNTGELFF. This chain connects TRBV7-2 to TRBJ2-2, with TRBD2 matching 15 bases. The germline gives CDR1 SGHTA, CDR2 FQGNSA. The CDR3 is 19 residues long. The V and J ends lost 5 bases and 1 base, in that order; junction bases with no gene match: 8.

This clone appeared a single time. J is TRBJ1-1 and V is TRBV27, with D unresolved. CDR1 is MNHEY, CDR2 SMNVEV, per germline (reference sequence). This CDR3 is 14 amino acids long. V lost 1 base, J lost 1 base, and 7 bases lay in between. The CDR3 nucleotides are TGTGCCAGCAGTTTATTCCCGGGGAACACTGAAGCTTTCTTT. This codes for CASSLFPGNTEAFF.

This clone was found a few times. J is TRBJ2-5 and V is TRBV9; weak D call: TRBD2 (6 bases). This CDR3 has 17 residues. The germline V gene encodes CDR1 SGDLS and CDR2 YYNGEE. Trimming removed 2 bases at V and 5 bases at J, with 22 bases between. The CDR3: CASSVAGSFALLETQYF. The CDR3 DNA sequence: TGTGCCAGCAGCGTGGCGGGGTCGTTTGCGCTCCTGGAGACCCAGTACTTC.

The chain joins TRBV19 to TRBJ2-1, with TRBD1 matching 8 bases. Germline V CDR1 and CDR2: LNHDA, SQIVND (reference sequence). The J segment lost 9 bases and the V segment lost 1 base, leaving 8 bases of the junction unmatched. The CDR3 loop spans 15 amino acids. CDR3 in amino acids: CASSIGRTGTSEQFF. CDR3 coding DNA: TGTGCCAGTAGTATAGGCAGGACAGGGACGTCTGAGCAGTTCTTC.

The chain links TRBV9 to TRBJ1-1, with D maybe TRBD1 (5 bases). V was shortened by 0 bases and J by 1 base, with 13 bases between the two germline ends. The CDR3 length is 16 residues. CDR1 and CDR2 (germline): SGDLS, YYNGEE. DNA for the CDR3: TGTGCCAGCAGCGTAGCTCTCGGGGGACGGAACACTGAAGCTTTCTTT. Residues: CASSVALGGRNTEAFF.

This rearrangement joins TRBV29-1 to TRBJ2-1; 13 positions agree with TRBD2. The V gene end was trimmed by 6 bases and the J gene end by 2 bases; junction bases not matched to a gene: 7. CDR3 length: 16 residues. Germline V gives CDR1 SQVTM, CDR2 ANQGSEA. The CDR3 DNA follows: TGCAGCGTCGTTGGACTAGCGGGAGAACCCTACAATGAGCAGTTCTTC. Encoded protein: CSVVGLAGEPYNEQFF.

V gene TRBV19 combines with J gene TRBJ2-7; perhaps TRBD2 as D (5 bases). The ends were cut back, 4 bases at V and 0 bases at J, with 10 bases in the middle. The germline gives CDR1 LNHDA, CDR2 SQIVND (reference sequence). The CDR3 runs 14 residues. CDR3 amino acids: CASSRSRGSYEQYF. The CDR3 DNA follows: TGTGCCAGTAGTAGAAGCCGGGGCTCCTACGAGCAGTACTTC. Full variable domain (rest looked up from reference TRBV19 and TRBJ2-7): DGGITQSPKYLFRKEGQNVTLSCEQNLNHDAMYWYRQDPGQGLRLIYYSQIVNDFQKGDIAEGYSVSREKKESFPLTVTSAQKNPTAFYLCASSRSRGSYEQYFGPGTRLTVT.

The chain links TRBV18 to TRBJ2-7; 9 bases match TRBD1. The V segment lost 3 bases and the J segment 5 bases; nucleotides outside the gene matches: 8. Germline CDR1 reads KGHSH; CDR2 reads LQKENI. The CDR3 runs to 15 residues. This chain's CDR3 is CASSPTGGIGNEQYF. The CDR3 DNA reads as TGTGCCAGCTCACCTACAGGGGGCATCGGGAACGAGCAGTACTTC.

The CDR3 loop reads CASSIRGGISLSVGELFF. The CDR3 DNA reads TGTGCCAGCTCCATACGGGGGGGTATTTCGCTTTCGGTAGGGGAGCTGTTTTTT. The rearrangement links TRBV7-6 to TRBJ2-2, with 8 bases that match TRBD2. The length of the CDR3 is 18 residues. From germline, CDR1 is SGHVS and CDR2 FNYEAQ. Trimming removed 8 bases from V and 8 bases from J; junction bases left unmatched: 22.

The rearrangement links TRBV5-1 to TRBJ2-1; possibly TRBD2 for D (7 bases). V lost 4 bases and J 1 base, leaving 12 bases between the germline ends. CDR3 length: 15 amino acids. Per germline, CDR1 SGHRS and CDR2 YFSETQ. In DNA form, the CDR3 reads TGCGCCAGCAGCGTTGAGGGGGGGTCCTACAATGAGCAGTTCTTC. It specifies CASSVEGGSYNEQFF.

The rearrangement links TRBV11-3 to TRBJ2-3; 9 nucleotides align to TRBD2. Germline V CDR1 and CDR2: SGHNT, YENEEA. There are 17 residues in the CDR3. With 3 bases clipped from V and 2 bases from J, the junction kept 9 bases outside the gene matches. For the CDR3, the DNA is TGTGCCAGCAGCTTCCGGAGGAGCGGGGGGCCCACAGATACGCAGTATTTT. Protein product: CASSFRRSGGPTDTQYF.

As DNA, the CDR3 is TGTGCCAGCAGCGTTACTAGCGGGGGGGCCGAGACCCAGTACTTC. It encodes CASSVTSGGAETQYF. This sequence joins TRBV7-2 and TRBJ2-5, with 13 bases fitting TRBD2. V was clipped by 5 bases and J by 5 bases; unmatched bases: 5. The CDR3 runs 15 residues. Germline CDR1 is SGHTA and CDR2 is FQGNSA.

The V gene is TRBV29-1, the J gene TRBJ2-1, with D tentatively TRBD1 (5 bases). Germline CDR1 and CDR2: SQVTM and ANQGSEA. The V end was cut by 3 bases, the J end by 11 bases, with 11 bases between. CDR3 length equals 11 residues. The DNA for the CDR3 is TGCAGCGTTGATAGCCAGGGAAAGCAGTTCTTC. It yields the protein CSVDSQGKQFF.

The chain joins TRBV7-9 to TRBJ2-7, with TRBD2 matching over 9 bases. There are 16 residues in the CDR3. The V segment lost 5 bases and the J segment 3 bases; nucleotides outside the gene matches: 11. Germline-derived CDR1 and CDR2 are SEHNR and FQNEAQ (reference sequence). The CDR3 reads CASSLGMGGGGYEQYF. The DNA of the CDR3 is TGTGCCAGCAGCCTCGGGATGGGCGGGGGGGGCTACGAGCAGTACTTC.

Comments on this clone: The same CDR3 can be traced to other DNA sequences in this sample. V usage is TRBV6-4 and J usage is TRBJ2-1; D is perhaps TRBD2 (5 bases). Per the germline V gene, CDR1 is MRHNA and CDR2 is SNTAGT. This CDR3 spans 14 amino acids. Trimming stripped 0 bases from V and 7 bases from J, with 10 bases between. Here the CDR3 reads CASSDSPGINEQFF. CDR3 DNA sequence: TGTGCCAGCAGTGACTCGCCGGGAATAAATGAGCAGTTCTTC.